Listed below are T cell receptor beta chains from one sample, sequenced in a study of early T cells in non-severe SARS-CoV-2 infection. Each CDR3 protein is one row after TCRdb ran MiXCR on the 5' RACE reads. The sample lists 25,000 to 30,000 distinct CDR3 sequences; less than 4.5% were seen once. Sample: whole blood. The receptors were gathered from an adult who was a healthcare worker with PCR-confirmed SARS-CoV-2 infection or an uninfected control (not recorded which). Both conserved end residues are part of each CDR3. Each record gives: V gene, J gene, CDR3 protein.

TRBV12-3/TRBV12-4,TRBJ1-5,CASSLTDDPNQPQHF
TRBV20-1,TRBJ2-1,CSAPLASGSSGNEQFF
TRBV27,TRBJ1-2,CASSLGRMGGYTF
TRBV6-2/TRBV6-3,TRBJ1-1,CASRGTSSLVAFF
TRBV10-3,TRBJ2-3,CAIRRPGAGDTQYF
TRBV7-6,TRBJ1-3,CASSLVGGNTIYF
TRBV20-1,TRBJ2-5,CSAPPGLAGVVLWQETQYF
TRBV27,TRBJ2-1,CASSFRKREGPEQFF
TRBV6-5,TRBJ1-1,CASTRIARNTEAFF
TRBV12-3/TRBV12-4,TRBJ2-7,CASSLAIGQGLGTYEQYF
TRBV27,TRBJ2-1,CASSSITTSRYNEQFF
TRBV18,TRBJ2-7,CASSRAAYEQYF
TRBV14,TRBJ2-1,CASSQDSSSGNNEQFF
TRBV2,TRBJ2-5,CASSEPLAGLETQYF
TRBV7-9,TRBJ1-2,CASSSGTGGASSGYTF
TRBV6-5,TRBJ1-2,CASSPRGYYGYTF
TRBV20-1,TRBJ2-1,CSALTLSGSGHEQFF
TRBV4-2,TRBJ2-3,CASSHLSGSADTQYF
TRBV7-2,TRBJ2-7,CASSLRDRVVYEQYF
TRBV10-3,TRBJ1-1,CATLGGTRRSEAFF
TRBV6-2/TRBV6-3,TRBJ1-5,CASSFGDRNQPQHF
TRBV29-1,TRBJ2-2,CSVRWTSRGGELFF
TRBV7-9,TRBJ1-4,CASSLNQGNEKLFF
TRBV20-1,TRBJ1-1,CSVKRVPVNTEAFF
TRBV29-1,TRBJ1-3,CSVQRGDEGNTIYF
TRBV4-1,TRBJ2-2,CASSQEGGELFF
TRBV14,TRBJ2-5,CASSLLAPQETQYF